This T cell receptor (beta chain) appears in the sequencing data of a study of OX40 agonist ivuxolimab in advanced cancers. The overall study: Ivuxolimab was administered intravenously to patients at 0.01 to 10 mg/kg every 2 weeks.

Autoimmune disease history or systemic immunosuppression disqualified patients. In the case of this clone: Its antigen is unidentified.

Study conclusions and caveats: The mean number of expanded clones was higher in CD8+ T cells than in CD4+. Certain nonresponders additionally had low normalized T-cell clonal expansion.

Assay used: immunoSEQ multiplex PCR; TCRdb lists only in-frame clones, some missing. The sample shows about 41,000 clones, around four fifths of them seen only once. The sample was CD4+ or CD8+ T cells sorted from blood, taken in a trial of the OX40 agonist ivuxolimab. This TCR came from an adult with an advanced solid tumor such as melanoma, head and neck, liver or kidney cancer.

The CDR3 nucleotides read TGTGCCTGGAGTGTACTTGGGACACAAAATCAGCCCCAGCATTTT. It specifies CAWSVLGTQNQPQHF. The rearrangement joins TRBV30 to TRBJ1-5; TRBD1 might be the D (6 bases). Germline-derived CDR1 and CDR2 are GTSNPN and SVGIG (reference sequence). Trimming took 0 bases from V and 4 from J, leaving 13 bases between them. CDR3 length: 15 residues.